The TCR beta chain described here comes from a study of T cells in Graves' hyperthyroidism and ophthalmopathy. Across the study: Before treatment of any kind, peripheral blood was taken at initial diagnosis.

Recently diagnosed hyperthyroidism of less than 2 months' duration affected patients aged 18 to 65. Patients were excluded for uncontrolled infection, other autoimmune disease, pregnancy or lactation. Overall study results and limits: Blood samples included most of the expanded thyroid clonotypes exceeding 0.001.

The source material, RNA transcripts, was used to amplify TCR beta CDR3 regions. Researchers ran a first-round RT-PCR on the TCR CDR3 using the HTBI primer set. One entry per CDR3 protein results from TCRdb running MiXCR on the multiplex PCR reads. The sample lists hundreds of thousands of distinct CDR3 sequences, approximately 18% occurring once. CDR3 length: 15 residues. The germline CDR1 and CDR2 sequences are MGHRA and YSYEKL. Trimming took off 2 bases at V and 4 bases at J, with 15 bases between the two ends. Concerning this clonotype: Its antigen remains unknown.

The sequence came from a woman aged 45-65 years with Graves' hyperthyroidism that later progressed to Graves' ophthalmopathy. The V and J genes are TRBV4-1 and TRBJ2-7; D may correspond to TRBD1 or TRBD2 (5 bases each). The specimen was blood. CDR3 coding DNA: TGCGCCAGCAGCCAACAACCCGGGACGGGATACGAGCAGTACTTC. It encodes CASSQQPGTGYEQYF.